This T cell receptor (beta chain) derives from a study of T-cell memory formation after mild COVID-19. TCRdb called the 5' RACE reads again in MiXCR, with one record for every CDR3 protein. This sample has about 390,000 distinct CDR3 sequences, with over 20% found just once. Looked up from germline, CDR1 is SGHTA and CDR2 is FQGNSA. The CDR3 loop spans 16 amino acids. V dropped 3 bases and J dropped 4; count of bases not matched to a gene: 7. The sequenced sample consisted of PBMCs or a T cell subset sorted from them (not recorded which). The clonotype originates from an adult woman who had mild COVID-19 (a few samples of this study predate the infection). Cell type and time point are not known. This chain links TRBV7-2 with TRBJ2-3; 10 bases are shared with TRBD1. CDR3 protein: CASSLTGGLFPDTQYF. CDR3 DNA sequence: TGTGCCAGCAGCTTGACAGGGGGCTTGTTCCCAGATACGCAGTATTTT. Full variable domain (missing parts from reference TRBV7-2 and TRBJ2-3): GAGVSQSPSNKVTEKGKDVELRCDPISGHTALYWYRQSLGQGLEFLIYFQGNSAPDKSGLPSDRFSAERTGGSVSTLTIQRTQQEDSAVYLCASSLTGGLFPDTQYFGPGTRLTVL.